The next 4 T cell receptor beta chains were all read from a single sample in a study of monozygotic twins with inflammatory bowel disease (dated by TCRdb to between 2018 and 2021). Library preparation used 5' RACE. TCRdb records Illumina HiSeq 2500 as the sequencer. TCRdb reprocessed the reads and lists each CDR3 protein sequence as a single entry, with no DNA. The sample table on file contains 400,000 to 500,000 distinct CDR3 sequences. More than 2% of the sample lies in the top ten. The sequencing input was blood. These receptor sequences come from a human donor with ulcerative colitis or Crohn's disease, or a healthy co-twin of an affected twin (not recorded which).

The chain recombines TRBV29-1 with TRBJ2-2; the D call of TRBD1 rests on TCRdb alone, since no DNA is present to check it. Germline V gene sequence: CDR1 SQVTM, CDR2 ANQGSEA. This CDR3 region has 13 residues. The CDR3 sequence is CSGGTGATGELFF.

J is TRBJ2-7 and V is TRBV12-3 or TRBV12-4; TCRdb returns TRBD2, unconfirmable since there is no DNA. The CDR3 sequence is 15 residues long. CDR3 loop: CASGDSGLAGVEQYF.

This chain's CDR3 is CASSSRRVRSGNTIYF. The genes are TRBV6-5 and TRBJ1-3; there is no DNA to check the TCRdb D call of TRBD1. Germline-derived CDR1 and CDR2 are MNHEY and SVGAGI. The CDR3 covers 16 residues.

The gene calls are TRBV13 and TRBJ2-7. This CDR3 is 13 amino acids long. Germline CDR1 reads PRHDT; CDR2 reads FYEKMQ (reference sequence). The CDR3 reads CASSFKTRSEQYF.